This T cell receptor (beta chain) stems from a study of CD8 T cells in Susac syndrome. Random hexamers were used to reverse transcribe the RNA input (roughly 0.5 to 1 ug). TCRdb independently ran MiXCR on the immunoSEQ multiplex PCR reads; one entry per CDR3 protein. The sample includes 190,000 or so distinct CDR3 sequences, about 96% of them seen just once. Germline trimming cut 5 bases from V and 6 bases from J; bases unmatched to any gene: 8. Germline V gene data show CDR1 as SGHRS and CDR2 as YFSETQ. The CDR3 covers 15 residues. In the multiple sclerosis control group, patients were treatment-naive and had stable or active relapsing-remitting disease.

The origin of this receptor is a human donor with multiple sclerosis. The sequenced material came from CD4+ T cells from PBMCs. The V and J genes are TRBV5-1 and TRBJ1-5, with 10 bases matching TRBD1. The CDR3 loop reads CASSPQTGGGQPQHF. DNA for the CDR3: TGCGCCAGCAGTCCGCAGACAGGGGGCGGTCAGCCCCAGCATTTT.